The subject of this entry is one TCR beta chain. No cognate antigen has been identified for it. Per-base quality was not reported, and no clone a single base away is much larger than it. The roughly 39 donors, aged 6 to 90 years, were systemically healthy Caucasian individuals from Russia. Ten milliliters of peripheral blood were drawn from each donor into EDTA-treated Vacutainer tubes. PBMCs were isolated by Ficoll-Paque density-gradient centrifugation, with at least 6 million obtained per sample. Total RNA was extracted from PBMCs with Trizol reagent, with at least 5.5 micrograms obtained per sample. For every donor, flow cytometry on a PBMC aliquot measured the percentage of naive CD45RAhigh/CD27high T cells. The data were obtained in a study of blood T cells in healthy people across ages (dated by TCRdb to between 2014 and 2017). Regarding the complete study: In model experiments, template switching captured roughly one uniquely barcoded TCR beta cDNA molecule for every two T cells. Age-related changes in TCR beta repertoire diversity were measured in the study by deep sequencing normalized with unique cDNA molecular identifiers. The donors were split into four age groups: young (average about 15 years), middle-aged (roughly 39), aged (about 62) and long-lived (roughly 86). To avoid experimental bias, donors of different ages were randomly spread across the sequencing lanes. For two donors (one aged 18 to 30 and one aged 80 or older), the study analyzed two additional independent replicas of 1 million unique cDNA reads from the same blood draw. Results the study describes overall, beyond this receptor: The percentage of naive T cells measured by flow cytometry correlated strongly with observed TCR beta diversity. Estimates of total diversity based on one million sequenced T cells were regarded as lower bounds and as underestimates. The CMV infection status of donors was not known, potentially confounding age-related changes in expanded clonotypes. Since profiling was done on bulk unsorted PBMCs, naive and antigen-experienced compartments could not be conclusively compared. The long-lived group showed more naive CD4+ T cells, fewer expanded clones and increased TCR diversity than the aged group, suggesting age selection. As age increased, observed TCR beta diversity per million T cells dropped in a roughly linear way, and a significant reduction was already evident by age about 40.

Library generation was performed with 5' RACE. Data came from an Illumina HiSeq 2500. A second roughly 7 to 11 cycle PCR used a sample-barcoded 5' primer and a J-beta primer mix. A unique molecular identifier was introduced onto each TCR beta cDNA molecule by a template-switch 5' adaptor carrying 12 random nucleotides. Each sample yielded at least 2.5 million CDR3-containing paired-end reads. The Mint cDNA synthesis kit, primed by a TRBC-specific oligonucleotide, was used to synthesize first-strand cDNA from all RNA. Following uracil-DNA glycosylase treatment, all cDNA underwent a first 18-cycle PCR with the universal primers M1SS and BC2_uni_R. Processing in the source paper ran as follows. For normalization, 1 million high-quality reads, each with a distinct molecular identifier, were randomly selected from each sample. Instead of being binned into consensus sequences, reads that shared molecular identifiers were thrown out. MiTCR, with a Q25 quality threshold and the strictest error-elimination algorithm, was used for CDR3 identification, clonotype clustering and error correction. A nonparametric unseen species model with Euler transformation was used to estimate lower-bound total TCR beta diversity. TCRdb trimmed the raw reads at Q25, called clones with MiXCR and kept productive beta chains. Records with the same CDR3 protein are collapsed into one entry carrying the most frequent genes and DNA. TCRdb, not the authors, supplied the V and J calls. Here the sample has some 860,000 distinct CDR3 sequences; roughly three fifths occur a single time. The leading ten clones occupy roughly 26% of the sample.

The source of this sequence is a man aged 35 to 55 in good health. Specimen: blood.

CDR3 reads: CASSHPGQGGEQYF. At the DNA level, the sequence is TGTGCCAGCAGCCATCCGGGACAGGGTGGCGAGCAGTACTTC. Recombination linked TRBV4-2 to TRBJ2-7; 9 nucleotides in the junction match TRBD1. The CDR3 goes from the cysteine to the phenylalanine over 14 residues. CDR3 DNA only is kept here, 42 bases in frame from base 1. In the germline V gene, CDR1 corresponds to LGHNA and CDR2 to YNFKEQ. The germline V and J ends show losses of 3 bases and 6 bases respectively, and no gene match explains 6 bases of the junction.